This TCR beta chain was captured in a study of cytomegalovirus exposure and HLA in healthy donors. As for the study in general: Researchers previously reported finding 90 million to 130 million unique TCR beta sequences from roughly 170 million T cells. Whole-study results and caveats: Later, TCR association rates were found to vary by HLA locus, highest for DRB1 and lowest for HLA-C.

Regarding this clone: Its target is unknown.

Each donor's status was that of a healthy bone marrow donor. Trimming at V came to 0 bases and at J to 5 bases, leaving 7 bases not matched to a gene. The CDR3 is made up of 16 amino acids. Per the germline V gene, CDR1 is ENHRY and CDR2 is SYGVKD. In the PCR, 60 Vbeta and 13 Jbeta primers were used. The protocol was immunoSEQ multiplex PCR, while the TCRdb copy is restricted to in-frame clones and leaves out a portion. The sample includes 150,000 to 200,000 clones, 82% seen only once; the top ten take about 1.5%. The receptor comes from a male donor in good health and CMV-seronegative. The J gene is TRBJ2-1, the V gene TRBV10-3; TRBD1 matches at 7 bases. Sample: PBMCs. The chain's CDR3 is CAISESGQRENNEQFF. In DNA form, the CDR3 reads TGTGCCATCAGTGAGTCGGGACAGAGAGAAAACAATGAGCAGTTCTTC.